The 12 T cell receptor beta chains below all came from one sample that was sequenced in a study of T cells in localized non-small cell lung cancer. The table came from immunoSEQ multiplex PCR; TCRdb's copy has only in-frame clones and leaves some out. The data contain roughly 58,000 clones, about four fifths of them singletons. Sequences were derived from PBMCs, sampled before any cancer treatment. These receptors all come from a man between 35 and 75 years old with stage II lung adenocarcinoma.

The V and J genes are TRBV6-5 and TRBJ2-1, with TRBD2 matching over 9 bases. The CDR3 is 13 amino acids. The V gene end was trimmed by 6 bases and the J gene end by 6 bases; junction bases not matched to a gene: 3. Germline CDR1 and CDR2: MNHEY and SVGAGI. CDR3 sequence reads: CASRRAGGNEQFF. CDR3 nucleotide sequence: TGTGCCAGCAGACGAGCGGGAGGCAATGAGCAGTTCTTC.

The rearrangement links TRBV11-2 to TRBJ2-2, with 13 bases identical to TRBD2. Germline lookup yields CDR1 SGHAT and CDR2 FQNNGV. The ends lost 5 bases at V and 5 bases at J; junction bases unmatched: 8. This CDR3 has 17 amino acids. The DNA of the CDR3 is TGTGCCAGCAGCAAACCGGGACTAGCGGGAAGGACCGGGGAGCTGTTTTTT. Residues: CASSKPGLAGRTGELFF.

The chain carries TRBV5-1 and TRBJ2-7; the D call may be TRBD1 or TRBD2 (5 bases each). The CDR3 totals 17 residues. CDR1 and CDR2 from the germline V gene are SGHRS and YFSETQ. Trimming took off 0 bases at V and 1 base at J, with 17 bases between the two ends. The CDR3, as DNA: TGCGCCAGCAGCTTGGTAGTATACAGGACTCTATCCTACGAGCAGTACTTC. It specifies CASSLVVYRTLSYEQYF.

V gene TRBV2 combines with J gene TRBJ2-7, with D possibly TRBD1 on 7 matching bases. CDR3 size: 13 residues. The germline gives CDR1 SNHLY, CDR2 FYNNEI. Trimming left V 4 bases short and J 5 bases short, with 12 bases between. CDR3 protein: CASSAQGGHEQYF. The CDR3 nucleotides are TGTGCCAGCAGTGCCCAGGGGGGCCACGAGCAGTACTTC.

The sample holds one count of this clone. The rearrangement joins TRBV9 to TRBJ1-4, with unresolved D. This CDR3 has 13 residues. V was pared by 3 bases and J by 2 bases, with 5 bases between. CDR1 is SGDLS, CDR2 YYNGEE, per germline. The CDR3, as DNA: TGTGCCAGCAGCGGCGGGACTAATGAAAAACTGTTTTTT. Its translation is CASSGGTNEKLFF. Filled out from reference TRBV9 and TRBJ1-4, the complete variable domain reads DSGVTQTPKHLITATGQRVTLRCSPRSGDLSVYWYQQSLDQGLQFLIQYYNGEERAKGNILERFSAQQFPDLHSELNLSSLELGDSALYFCASSGGTNEKLFFGSGTQLSVL.

The chain recombines TRBV28 with TRBJ2-1; 8 nucleotides match TRBD1. Germline V gives CDR1 MDHEN, CDR2 SYDVKM. The CDR3 runs 13 residues. The J segment lost 8 bases and the V segment lost 7 bases, leaving 7 bases of the junction unmatched. The CDR3 reads CASIKGTGDEQFF. In nucleotides, the CDR3 is TGTGCCAGCATAAAAGGGACAGGCGATGAGCAGTTCTTC.

The chain links TRBV5-1 to TRBJ1-2; D is possibly TRBD1 (5 bases). The CDR3 contains 15 residues. V was pared by 4 bases and J by 4 bases, with 17 bases between. The germline V gene encodes CDR1 SGHRS and CDR2 YFSETQ. In DNA form, the CDR3 reads TGCGCCAGCAGCCCCGAACCGGGACGGTTCTATGGCTACACCTTC. Amino acids: CASSPEPGRFYGYTF. Full variable domain (remainder filled in from reference TRBV5-1 and TRBJ1-2): KAGVTQTPRYLIKTRGQQVTLSCSPISGHRSVSWYQQTPGQGLQFLFEYFSETQRNKGNFPGRFSGRQFSNSRSEMNVSTLELGDSALYLCASSPEPGRFYGYTFGSGTRLTVV.

The gene calls are TRBV19 and TRBJ2-7, with TRBD2 identical over 9 bases. This CDR3 is built from 16 residues. The trim removed 5 bases at V and 6 bases at J, leaving 14 bases unmatched. Germline CDR1 reads LNHDA; CDR2 reads SQIVND (reference sequence). CDR3 DNA: TGTGCCAGTAGTGGTAGCGGGAGCAAAGGAGCAAGCGAGCAGTACTTC. Translated: CASSGSGSKGASEQYF.

The chain uses TRBV7-2 and TRBJ1-5; 11 nucleotides agree with TRBD1. After removal of 5 bases from V and 0 bases from J, the junction contained 6 bases not matched to a gene. CDR1 SGHTA and CDR2 FQGNSA come from the germline V gene. The CDR3 contains 17 residues. CDR3 nucleotides: TGTGCCAGCAGCCCCGGACAGGGGGCGTCTAGCAATCAGCCCCAGCATTTT. Its protein product is CASSPGQGASSNQPQHF.

The chain links TRBV9 to TRBJ2-2, with 14 positions matching TRBD2. With V trimmed by 3 bases and J by 4 bases, 5 bases remained unmatched. CDR1 and CDR2 from the germline V gene are SGDLS and YYNGEE. The CDR3 sequence is 17 residues long. In nucleotides, the CDR3 is TGTGCCAGCAGCGGAAAGGGACTAGCGGGAGTCACCGGGGAGCTGTTTTTT. Translating gives CASSGKGLAGVTGELFF.

This chain connects TRBV27 to TRBJ1-1, with D uncertain. Germline lookup yields CDR1 MNHEY and CDR2 SMNVEV (reference sequence). Trimming shortened V by 6 bases and J by 0 bases, and 14 bases separated the two germline ends. The CDR3 sequence is 15 residues long. CDR3 sequence (DNA): TGTGCCAGCAGGGCTCGGGGTTTCATGAACACTGAAGCTTTCTTT. As protein: CASRARGFMNTEAFF.

The V call is TRBV7-3, the J call TRBJ1-2; 7 bases agree with TRBD1. The germline gives CDR1 SGHTA, CDR2 FQGTGA. This CDR3 comprises 15 residues. V gave up 5 bases and J gave up 7 bases; unmatched junction bases: 13. This CDR3 is CASSLHGQALFGYTF. CDR3 in DNA: TGTGCCAGCAGCCTACACGGACAGGCCCTGTTTGGCTACACCTTC.